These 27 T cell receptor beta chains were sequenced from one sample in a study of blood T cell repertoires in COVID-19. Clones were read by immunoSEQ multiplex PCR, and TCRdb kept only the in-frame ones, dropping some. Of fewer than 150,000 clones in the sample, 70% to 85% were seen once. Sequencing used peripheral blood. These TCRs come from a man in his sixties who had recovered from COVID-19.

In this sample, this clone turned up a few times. CDR3 region: CASSADRAKGNSPLHF. The CDR3 DNA is TGTGCCAGTAGTGCCGACAGGGCGAAGGGGAATTCACCCCTCCACTTT. The genes are TRBV19 and TRBJ1-6; 7 bases are shared with TRBD1. Per germline, CDR1 LNHDA and CDR2 SQIVND (reference sequence). V shed 5 bases, J shed 7 bases, and the junction held 11 bases outside the gene matches. The CDR3 consists of 16 residues.

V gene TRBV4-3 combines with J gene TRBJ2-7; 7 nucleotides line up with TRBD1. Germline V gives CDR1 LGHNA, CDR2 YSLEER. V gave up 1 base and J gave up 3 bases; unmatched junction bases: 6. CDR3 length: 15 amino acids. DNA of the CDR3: TGCGCCAGCAGCCAAGCATGGCAGGGGGTCTACGAGCAGTACTTC. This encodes CASSQAWQGVYEQYF.

The CDR3 spells CASSQSRGGGTDTQYF. As DNA, the CDR3 is TGCGCCAGCAGCCAATCCCGAGGGGGAGGCACAGATACGCAGTATTTT. The J gene is TRBJ2-3, the V gene TRBV4-1; D perhaps matches TRBD1 (6 bases). Trimming cost V 2 bases and J 1 base, with 13 bases left between them. The CDR3 is 16 amino acids. The germline V gene has CDR1 MGHRA and CDR2 YSYEKL.

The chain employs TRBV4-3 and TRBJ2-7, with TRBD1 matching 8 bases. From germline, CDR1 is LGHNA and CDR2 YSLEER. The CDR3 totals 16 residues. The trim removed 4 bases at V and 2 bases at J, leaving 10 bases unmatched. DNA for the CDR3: TGCGCCAGCAGCCCCGGGCCGGGACAGGTAACCTACGAGCAGTACTTC. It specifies CASSPGPGQVTYEQYF.

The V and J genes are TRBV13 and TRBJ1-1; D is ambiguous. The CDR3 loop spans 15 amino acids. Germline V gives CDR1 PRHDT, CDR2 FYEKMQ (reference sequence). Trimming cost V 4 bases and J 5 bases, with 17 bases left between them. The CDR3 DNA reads TGTGCCAGCAGCTCCTACCGACGGGTACGGACTGAAGCTTTCTTT. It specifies CASSSYRRVRTEAFF.

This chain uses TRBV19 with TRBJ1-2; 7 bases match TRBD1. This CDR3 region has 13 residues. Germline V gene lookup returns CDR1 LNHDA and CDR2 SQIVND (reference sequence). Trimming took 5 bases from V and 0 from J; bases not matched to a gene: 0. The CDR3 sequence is CASSGTANYGYTF. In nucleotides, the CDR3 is TGTGCCAGTAGTGGGACAGCTAACTATGGCTACACCTTC.

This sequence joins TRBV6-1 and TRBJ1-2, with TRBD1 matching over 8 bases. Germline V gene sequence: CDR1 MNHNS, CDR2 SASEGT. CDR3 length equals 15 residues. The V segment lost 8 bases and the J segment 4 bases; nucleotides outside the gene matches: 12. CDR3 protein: CASLPSDRGSYGYTF. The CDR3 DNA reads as TGTGCCAGCTTGCCCTCCGACAGGGGAAGCTATGGCTACACCTTC.

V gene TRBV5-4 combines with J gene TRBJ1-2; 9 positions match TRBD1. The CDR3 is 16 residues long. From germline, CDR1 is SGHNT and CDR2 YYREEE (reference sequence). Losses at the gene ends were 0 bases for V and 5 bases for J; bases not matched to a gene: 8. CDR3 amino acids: CASSLVGQGLSYGYTF. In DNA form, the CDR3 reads TGTGCCAGCAGCTTGGTGGGACAGGGTTTGAGTTATGGCTACACCTTC.

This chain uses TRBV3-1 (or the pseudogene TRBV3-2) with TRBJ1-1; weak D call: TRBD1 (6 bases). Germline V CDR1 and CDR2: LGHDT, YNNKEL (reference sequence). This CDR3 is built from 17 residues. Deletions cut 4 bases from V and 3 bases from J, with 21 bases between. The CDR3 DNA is TGTGCCAGCAGCCTTCCAAGAGGCAGGGGAAGGGACACTGAAGCTTTCTTT. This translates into CASSLPRGRGRDTEAFF.

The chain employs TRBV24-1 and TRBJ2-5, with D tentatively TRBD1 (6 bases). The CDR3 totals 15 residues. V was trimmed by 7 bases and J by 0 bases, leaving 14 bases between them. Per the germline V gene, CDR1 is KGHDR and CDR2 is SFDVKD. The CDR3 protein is CATSLGQTYQETQYF. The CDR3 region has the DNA TGTGCCACCAGCTTAGGACAGACGTACCAAGAGACCCAGTACTTC.

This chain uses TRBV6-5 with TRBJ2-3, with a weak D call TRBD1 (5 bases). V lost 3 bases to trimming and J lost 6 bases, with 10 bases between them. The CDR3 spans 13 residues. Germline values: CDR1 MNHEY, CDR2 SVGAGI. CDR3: CASSYFKGDTQYF. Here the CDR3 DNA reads TGTGCCAGCAGTTATTTCAAGGGGGATACGCAGTATTTT.

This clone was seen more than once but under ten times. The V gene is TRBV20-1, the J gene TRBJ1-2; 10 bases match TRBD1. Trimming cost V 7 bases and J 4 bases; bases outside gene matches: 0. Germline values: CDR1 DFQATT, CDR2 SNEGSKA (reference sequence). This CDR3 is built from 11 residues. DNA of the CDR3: TGCAGTGGGACAGGGGGCTATGGCTACACCTTC. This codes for CSGTGGYGYTF.

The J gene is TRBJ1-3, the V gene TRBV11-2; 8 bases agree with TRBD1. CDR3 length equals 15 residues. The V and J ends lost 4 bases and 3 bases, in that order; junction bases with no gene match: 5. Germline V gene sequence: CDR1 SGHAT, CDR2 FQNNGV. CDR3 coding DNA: TGTGCCAGCAGCTCAAACAGGGGGTTTGGAAACACCATATATTTT. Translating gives CASSSNRGFGNTIYF.

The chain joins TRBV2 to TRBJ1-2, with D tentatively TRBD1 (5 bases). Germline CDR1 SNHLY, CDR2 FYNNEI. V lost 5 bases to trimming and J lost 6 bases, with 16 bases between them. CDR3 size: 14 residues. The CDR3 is CASSITGTGDGYTF. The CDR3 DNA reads TGTGCCAGCAGTATTACCGGGACGGGAGATGGCTACACCTTC.

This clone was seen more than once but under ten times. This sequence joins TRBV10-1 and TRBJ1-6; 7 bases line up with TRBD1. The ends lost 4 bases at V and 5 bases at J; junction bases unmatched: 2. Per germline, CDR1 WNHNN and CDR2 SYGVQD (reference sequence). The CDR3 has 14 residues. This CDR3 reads CASSAGTDNSPLHF. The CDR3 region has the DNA TGCGCCAGCAGTGCCGGGACAGATAATTCACCCCTCCACTTT.

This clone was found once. DNA for the CDR3: TGCGCCAGCAGCTCCTTGGACAGGGGAACTGAAGCTTTCTTT. Amino acids: CASSSLDRGTEAFF. This chain links TRBV5-1 with TRBJ1-1, with 9 positions matching TRBD1. Unmatched junction bases numbered 5, after V lost 3 bases and J lost 5 bases. CDR1 and CDR2 from the germline V gene are SGHRS and YFSETQ. There are 14 residues in the CDR3.

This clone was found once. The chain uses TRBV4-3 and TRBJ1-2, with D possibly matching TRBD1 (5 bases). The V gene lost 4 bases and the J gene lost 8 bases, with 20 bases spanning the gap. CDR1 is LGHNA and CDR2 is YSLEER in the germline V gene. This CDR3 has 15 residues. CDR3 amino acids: CASSLGAGSPGGYTF. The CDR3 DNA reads TGCGCCAGCAGCCTAGGGGCAGGGTCCCCTGGGGGCTACACCTTC.

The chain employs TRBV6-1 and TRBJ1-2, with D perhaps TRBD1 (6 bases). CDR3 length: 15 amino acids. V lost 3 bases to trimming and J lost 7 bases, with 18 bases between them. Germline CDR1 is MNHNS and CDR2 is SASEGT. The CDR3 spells CASSEGIQGLGGYTF. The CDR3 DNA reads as TGTGCCAGCAGTGAGGGCATACAGGGTCTGGGTGGCTACACCTTC.

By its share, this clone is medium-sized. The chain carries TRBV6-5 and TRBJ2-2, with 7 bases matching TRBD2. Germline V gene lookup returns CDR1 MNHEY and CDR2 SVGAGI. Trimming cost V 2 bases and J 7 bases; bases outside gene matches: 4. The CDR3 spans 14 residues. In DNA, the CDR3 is TGTGCCAGCAGTTACCGGCGGGAGAGCGGGGAGCTGTTTTTT. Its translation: CASSYRRESGELFF.

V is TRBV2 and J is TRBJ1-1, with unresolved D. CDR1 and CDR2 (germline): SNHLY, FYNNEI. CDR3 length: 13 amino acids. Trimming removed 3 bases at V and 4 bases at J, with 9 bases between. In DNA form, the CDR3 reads TGTGCCAGCAGTGATCGCAGAATCACTGAAGCTTTCTTT. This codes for CASSDRRITEAFF.

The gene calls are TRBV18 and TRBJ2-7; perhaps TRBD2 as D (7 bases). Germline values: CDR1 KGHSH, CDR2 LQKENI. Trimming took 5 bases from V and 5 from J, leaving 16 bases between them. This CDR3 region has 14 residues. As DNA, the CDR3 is TGTGCCAGCTCAACAAATGCGGGGGCGGACGAGCAGTACTTC. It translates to CASSTNAGADEQYF.

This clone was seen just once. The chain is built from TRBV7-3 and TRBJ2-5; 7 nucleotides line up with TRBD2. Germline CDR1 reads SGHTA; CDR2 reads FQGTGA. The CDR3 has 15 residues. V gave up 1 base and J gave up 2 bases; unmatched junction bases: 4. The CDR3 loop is CASSLNPGGQETQYF. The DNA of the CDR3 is TGTGCCAGCAGCTTAAACCCCGGGGGGCAAGAGACCCAGTACTTC.

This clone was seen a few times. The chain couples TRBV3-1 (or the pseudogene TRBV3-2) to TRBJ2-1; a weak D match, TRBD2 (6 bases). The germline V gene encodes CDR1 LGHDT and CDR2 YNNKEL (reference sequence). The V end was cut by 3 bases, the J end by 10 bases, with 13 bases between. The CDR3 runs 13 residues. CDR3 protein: CASSQARETEQFF. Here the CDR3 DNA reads TGTGCCAGCAGCCAGGCCCGGGAGACGGAGCAGTTCTTC.

CDR3 residues: CAWSPGHWQFF. CDR3 sequence (DNA): TGTGCCTGGAGTCCGGGACATTGGCAGTTCTTC. The chain uses TRBV30 and TRBJ2-1; maybe TRBD1 (6 bases). The CDR3 spans 11 residues. Trimming left V 2 bases short and J 12 bases short, with 11 bases between. Germline CDR1 and CDR2: GTSNPN and SVGIG (reference sequence).

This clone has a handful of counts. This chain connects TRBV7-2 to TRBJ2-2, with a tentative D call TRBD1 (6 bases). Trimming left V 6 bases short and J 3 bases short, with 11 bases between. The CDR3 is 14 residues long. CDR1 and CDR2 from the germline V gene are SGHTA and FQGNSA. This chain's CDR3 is CASREGGDTGELFF. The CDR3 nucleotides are TGTGCCAGCAGAGAAGGGGGAGACACCGGGGAGCTGTTTTTT.

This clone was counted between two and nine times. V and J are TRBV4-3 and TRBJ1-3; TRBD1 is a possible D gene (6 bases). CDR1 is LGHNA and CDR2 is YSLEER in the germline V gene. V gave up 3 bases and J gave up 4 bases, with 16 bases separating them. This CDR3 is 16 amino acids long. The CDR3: CASSHDLPGVGNTIYF. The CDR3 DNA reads TGCGCCAGCAGCCACGATCTTCCAGGGGTCGGAAACACCATATATTTT.

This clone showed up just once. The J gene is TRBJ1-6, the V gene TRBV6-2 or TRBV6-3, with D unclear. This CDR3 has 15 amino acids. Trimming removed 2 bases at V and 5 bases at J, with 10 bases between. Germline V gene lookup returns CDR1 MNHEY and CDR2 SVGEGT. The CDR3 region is CASSYPGSNNSPLHF. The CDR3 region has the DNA TGTGCCAGCAGTTACCCGGGATCCAATAATTCACCCCTCCACTTT.